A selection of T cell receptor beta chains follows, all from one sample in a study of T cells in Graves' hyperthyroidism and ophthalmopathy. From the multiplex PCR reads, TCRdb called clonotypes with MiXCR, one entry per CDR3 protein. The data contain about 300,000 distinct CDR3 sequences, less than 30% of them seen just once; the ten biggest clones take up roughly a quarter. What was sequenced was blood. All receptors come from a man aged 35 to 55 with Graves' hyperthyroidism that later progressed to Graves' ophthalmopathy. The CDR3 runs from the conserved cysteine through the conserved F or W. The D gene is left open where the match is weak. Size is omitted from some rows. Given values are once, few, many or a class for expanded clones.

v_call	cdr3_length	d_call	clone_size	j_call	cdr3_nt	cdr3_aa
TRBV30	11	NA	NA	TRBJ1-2	TGTGCCTGGGGACCTAACTATGGCTACACCTTC	CAWGPNYGYTF
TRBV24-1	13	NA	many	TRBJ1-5	TGTGCCACCGCACGGAGTAGCAATCAGCCCCAGCATTTT	CATARSSNQPQHF
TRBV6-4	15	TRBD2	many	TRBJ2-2	TGTGCCAGCAGTCCTAGCGGGCTAAACACCGGGGAGCTGTTTTTT	CASSPSGLNTGELFF
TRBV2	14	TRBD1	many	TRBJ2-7	TGTGCCAGCAGACAGGGGATTAACTCCTACGAGCAGTACTTC	CASRQGINSYEQYF
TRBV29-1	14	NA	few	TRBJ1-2	TGCAGCGTTGAGGGTTCGGCAGGGGACCCTGGCTACACCTTC	CSVEGSAGDPGYTF
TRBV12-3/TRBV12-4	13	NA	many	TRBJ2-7	TGTGCCAGCAGTTTCGTCGGGCCCTACGAGCAGTACTTC	CASSFVGPYEQYF
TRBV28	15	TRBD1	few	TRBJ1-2	TGTGCCAGCAGTTCGCCGGGACAGGGGGCGCTTGGCTACACCTTC	CASSSPGQGALGYTF
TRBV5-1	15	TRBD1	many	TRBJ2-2	TGCGCCAGCAGCTCCGGGACAGGGGTTACCGGGGAGCTGTTTTTT	CASSSGTGVTGELFF
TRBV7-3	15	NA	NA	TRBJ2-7	TGTGCCAGCAGCTCCAATCCGGGTGCCGTCTACGAGCAGTACTTC	CASSSNPGAVYEQYF
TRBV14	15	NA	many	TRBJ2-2	TGTGCCAGCAGCCAAGGAGCACACAACACCGGGGAGCTGTTTTTT	CASSQGAHNTGELFF
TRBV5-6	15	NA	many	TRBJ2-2	TGTGCCAGCGGCCTGACAGTAGAGAACACCGGGGAGCTGTTTTTT	CASGLTVENTGELFF
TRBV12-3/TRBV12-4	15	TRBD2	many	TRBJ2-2	TGTGCCAGCAGTCGACTAGCGGGAGGTGGCGGGGAGCTGTTTTTT	CASSRLAGGGGELFF
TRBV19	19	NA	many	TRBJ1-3	TGTGCCAGTAGTATTAGAGGGGGACGCCTACTGGTTGTAGGAAACACCATATATTTT	CASSIRGGRLLVVGNTIYF
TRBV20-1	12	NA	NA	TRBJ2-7	TGCAGCGCCGGGACACGGAGCTACGAGCAGTACTTC	CSAGTRSYEQYF
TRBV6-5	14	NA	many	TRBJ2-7	TGTGCCAGCAGTCCCCGGGACGGACCCTACGAGCAGTACTTC	CASSPRDGPYEQYF
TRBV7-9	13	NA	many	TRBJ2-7	TGTGCCAGCAGCCTCGGCCCAACAGGGGAGCAGTACTTC	CASSLGPTGEQYF
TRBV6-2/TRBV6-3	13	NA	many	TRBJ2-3	TGTGCCAGCACCTTACTAAACACAGATACGCAGTATTTT	CASTLLNTDTQYF
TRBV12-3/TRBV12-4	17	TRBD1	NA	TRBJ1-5	TGTGCCAGCAGTCCCCGGACAGGGGGCTGGGACAATCAGCCCCAGCATTTT	CASSPRTGGWDNQPQHF
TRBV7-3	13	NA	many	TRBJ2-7	TGTGCCAGCAGCCCCGGGACATACTACGAGCAGTACTTC	CASSPGTYYEQYF
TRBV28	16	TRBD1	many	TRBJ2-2	TGTGCCAGCAGTCCTTGGGACAGGGTATACACCGGGGAGCTGTTTTTT	CASSPWDRVYTGELFF
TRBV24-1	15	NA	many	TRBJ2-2	TGTGCCACCAGTGATCCCCTGGACAGCACCGGGGAGCTGTTTTTT	CATSDPLDSTGELFF
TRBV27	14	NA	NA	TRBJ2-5	TGTGCCAGCAGTCCCGGCGGTATATTCGAGACCCAGTACTTC	CASSPGGIFETQYF
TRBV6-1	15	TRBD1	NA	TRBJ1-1	TGTGCCAGCAGTGACCCGACAGGGGGGATTATTGAAGCTTTCTTT	CASSDPTGGIIEAFF
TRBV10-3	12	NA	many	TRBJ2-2	TGTGCCATCAATCAAGGCGGCGGGGAGCTGTTTTTT	CAINQGGGELFF
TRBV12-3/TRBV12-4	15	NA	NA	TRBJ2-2	TGTGCCAGCAGGGAGGGGAGTCGGAACACCGGGGAGCTGTTTTTT	CASREGSRNTGELFF
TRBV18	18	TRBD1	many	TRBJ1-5	TGTGCCAGCTCACCAATGGGGACAGGGCTTCTAACCGATCAGCCCCAGCATTTT	CASSPMGTGLLTDQPQHF
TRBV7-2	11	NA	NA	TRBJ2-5	TGTGCCAGCAGCTCCGGTGGGACCCAGTACTTC	CASSSGGTQYF
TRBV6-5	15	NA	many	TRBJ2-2	TGTGCCAGCACTAAGGGGGACTTTAACACCGGGGAGCTGTTTTTT	CASTKGDFNTGELFF
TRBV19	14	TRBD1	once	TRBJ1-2	TGTGCCAGTGCGGACAGGCTCCGGGGAAAAGGCTACACCTTC	CASADRLRGKGYTF
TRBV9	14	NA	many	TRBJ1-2	TGTGCCAGCAGCGTAGCAGCCGCTAACTATGGCTACACCTTC	CASSVAAANYGYTF
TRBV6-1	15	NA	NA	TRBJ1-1	TGTGCCAGCAGTGAAGCGGGTTGGACGAACACTGAAGCTTTCTTT	CASSEAGWTNTEAFF
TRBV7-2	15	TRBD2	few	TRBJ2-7	TGTGCCAGCAGCTTCAGACAGCGGGAGGCTTACGAGCAGTACTTC	CASSFRQREAYEQYF
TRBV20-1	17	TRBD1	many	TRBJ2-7	TGCAGTGCTCCTAAACCGGGACAGGGCCAATTGAGTGACGAGCAGTACTTC	CSAPKPGQGQLSDEQYF
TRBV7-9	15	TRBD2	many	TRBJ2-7	TGTGCCAGCAGCTTAACGCGACTAGCTAACCACGAGCAGTACTTC	CASSLTRLANHEQYF
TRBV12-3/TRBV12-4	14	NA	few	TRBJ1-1	TGTGCCAGCACCACCTCGGGGGTCAACACTGAAGCTTTCTTT	CASTTSGVNTEAFF
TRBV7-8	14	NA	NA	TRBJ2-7	TGTGCCAGCAGCTTAGTATCCGGAGGCTACGAGCAGTACTTC	CASSLVSGGYEQYF
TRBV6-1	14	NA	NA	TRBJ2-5	TGTGCCAGCAGTACCCCAGGGAAACAAGAGACCCAGTACTTC	CASSTPGKQETQYF
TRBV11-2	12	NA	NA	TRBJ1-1	TGTGCCAGCAGCCTACCGGGGGCCCGGGCTTTCTTT	CASSLPGARAFF
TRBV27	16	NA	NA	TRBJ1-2	TGTGCCAGTTGGGGGTCACAAACGGATCCAAACTATGGCTACACCTTC	CASWGSQTDPNYGYTF
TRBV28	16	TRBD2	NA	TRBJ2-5	TGTGCCAGCAGTTTATCGACTAGCGGGCCACAAGAGACCCAGTACTTC	CASSLSTSGPQETQYF
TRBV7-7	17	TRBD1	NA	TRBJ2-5	TGTGCTAGCAGCCCCAAAGGGACAGGAGTACTTCAAGAGACCCAGTACTTC	CASSPKGTGVLQETQYF
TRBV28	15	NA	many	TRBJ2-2	TGTGCCAGCAGGCCCCTCACAGAACCCACCGGGGAGCTGTTTTTT	CASRPLTEPTGELFF
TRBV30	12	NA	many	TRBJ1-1	TGTGCCTGGAGCTGGGAGGCCACTGAAGCTTTCTTT	CAWSWEATEAFF
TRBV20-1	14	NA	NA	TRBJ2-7	TGCAGTGCTAGAGATTCGCGCCCCACCTACGAGCAGTACTTC	CSARDSRPTYEQYF
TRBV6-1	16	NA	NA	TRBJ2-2	TGTGCCAGCAGTGAAGTAGGGGGGATCTTCACCGGGGAGCTGTTTTTT	CASSEVGGIFTGELFF
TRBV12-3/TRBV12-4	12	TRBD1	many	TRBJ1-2	TGTGCCAGTCATGGGACAGGCGGAGCATACACCTTC	CASHGTGGAYTF
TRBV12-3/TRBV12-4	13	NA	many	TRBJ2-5	TGTGCCAGCAGCCCCCGCGACGGGGAGACCCAGTACTTC	CASSPRDGETQYF
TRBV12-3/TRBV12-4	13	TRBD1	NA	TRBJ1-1	TGTGCCAGCAGTTCGGGACAGGGAACACCCCCTTTCTTT	CASSSGQGTPPFF
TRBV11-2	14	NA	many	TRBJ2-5	TGTGCCAGCAGCATCAACAGGAACCAAGAGACCCAGTACTTC	CASSINRNQETQYF